One sample yielded the 10 T cell receptor beta chains listed below, sequenced in a study of T cell responses to AZD1222 COVID-19 vaccine. This table comes from immunoSEQ multiplex PCR, and its TCRdb copy is limited to in-frame clones, with some not included. The data hold 100,000 to 150,000 clones, with 85% to 90% observed a single time. Sample: peripheral blood, taken on day 0 of AZD1222 vaccination. The receptors here all came from an adult in good health.

This rearrangement joins TRBV4-3 to TRBJ2-1; D gene ambiguous. Germline V gene data show CDR1 as LGHNA and CDR2 as YSLEER. The CDR3 has 15 amino acids. Trimming left V 4 bases short and J 3 bases short, with 13 bases between. CDR3 nucleotide sequence: TGCGCCAGCAGCCTAGATTCGACTGGCTACAATGAGCAGTTCTTC. It yields the protein CASSLDSTGYNEQFF.

The chain uses TRBV10-1 and TRBJ2-7; no firm D call. V was shortened by 2 bases and J by 7 bases, with 12 bases between the two germline ends. This CDR3 contains 13 residues. Germline CDR1 is WNHNN and CDR2 is SYGVQD (reference sequence). In DNA, the CDR3 is TGCGCCAGCAGTGAGAAGAGTCCGGATGAGCAGTACTTC. Translation gives CASSEKSPDEQYF.

This clone showed up just once. This chain links TRBV5-1 with TRBJ1-5; D call uncertain. CDR3 length: 15 residues. V was pared by 0 bases and J by 3 bases, with 10 bases between. Germline CDR1 is SGHRS and CDR2 is YFSETQ. CDR3 in amino acids: CASSLGSGSNQPQHF. The CDR3 nucleotides are TGCGCCAGCAGCTTGGGTTCCGGCTCCAATCAGCCCCAGCATTTT.

This clone has a single count. The chain has TRBV10-1 and TRBJ1-6; D is perhaps TRBD1 (5 bases). Germline CDR1 and CDR2: WNHNN and SYGVQD (reference sequence). V dropped 4 bases and J dropped 8 bases, with 12 bases sitting between them. The CDR3 runs 14 residues. The CDR3 loop is CASSVLQQDSPLHF. The CDR3 DNA follows: TGCGCCAGCAGTGTATTACAACAGGATTCACCCCTCCACTTT.

This clone was seen a handful of times. This chain connects TRBV27 to TRBJ1-2; possibly TRBD1 for D (6 bases). Trimming shortened V by 3 bases and J by 1 base, and 18 bases separated the two germline ends. This CDR3 is 17 amino acids long. Germline lookup yields CDR1 MNHEY and CDR2 SMNVEV (reference sequence). The CDR3 here is CASSLGFGQGNNYGYTF. The CDR3 region has the DNA TGTGCCAGCAGTTTGGGATTTGGGCAGGGGAATAACTATGGCTACACCTTC.

The J gene is TRBJ2-1, the V gene TRBV2; a possible D gene is TRBD1 (6 bases). Trimming left V 6 bases short and J 6 bases short, with 18 bases between. The CDR3 runs to 15 residues. In germline, CDR1 is SNHLY, CDR2 FYNNEI. CDR3 coding DNA: TGTGCCAGCAGCGTTCGTCCAGGGGCCCCCAATGAGCAGTTCTTC. Amino acid sequence: CASSVRPGAPNEQFF.

On this clone itself: This sample includes further DNA sequences coding for the same CDR3. This chain joins TRBV28 and TRBJ1-2; D is perhaps TRBD1 (6 bases). The V end was cut by 6 bases, the J end by 2 bases, with 10 bases between. In germline, CDR1 is MDHEN, CDR2 SYDVKM. The CDR3 extends over 13 amino acids. The CDR3 nucleotides read TGTGCCAGCAGCTCTACAGGGAACTATGGCTACACCTTC. It translates to CASSSTGNYGYTF.

The J gene is TRBJ1-2, the V gene TRBV6-5; 9 bases map to TRBD1. V lost 5 bases and J lost 5; bases outside the gene matches: 9. The CDR3 loop spans 15 amino acids. CDR1 is MNHEY and CDR2 is SVGAGI in the germline V gene. CDR3 region: CASSKQTGTGYGYTF. For the CDR3, the DNA is TGTGCCAGCAGTAAGCAAACCGGGACAGGGTATGGCTACACCTTC.

The DNA for the CDR3 is TGTGCCAGTAGTACCCGGGACAGGGTGACTGAAGCTTTCTTT. Its protein product is CASSTRDRVTEAFF. The gene calls are TRBV19 and TRBJ1-1; 9 bases are a match to TRBD1. The germline V gene encodes CDR1 LNHDA and CDR2 SQIVND (reference sequence). V lost 4 bases to trimming and J lost 5 bases; unmatched junction nucleotides: 5. The CDR3 has 14 amino acids. Combining the CDR3 with reference TRBV19 and TRBJ1-1 gives the whole variable domain DGGITQSPKYLFRKEGQNVTLSCEQNLNHDAMYWYRQDPGQGLRLIYYSQIVNDFQKGDIAEGYSVSREKKESFPLTVTSAQKNPTAFYLCASSTRDRVTEAFFGQGTRLTVV.

The gene calls are TRBV27 and TRBJ1-1; possibly TRBD1 for D (6 bases). CDR1 and CDR2 (germline): MNHEY, SMNVEV (reference sequence). The CDR3 totals 14 residues. Trimming left V 6 bases short and J 0 bases short, with 11 bases between. The CDR3 reads CASRWTVMNTEAFF. The CDR3, as DNA: TGTGCCAGCAGGTGGACAGTCATGAACACTGAAGCTTTCTTT.